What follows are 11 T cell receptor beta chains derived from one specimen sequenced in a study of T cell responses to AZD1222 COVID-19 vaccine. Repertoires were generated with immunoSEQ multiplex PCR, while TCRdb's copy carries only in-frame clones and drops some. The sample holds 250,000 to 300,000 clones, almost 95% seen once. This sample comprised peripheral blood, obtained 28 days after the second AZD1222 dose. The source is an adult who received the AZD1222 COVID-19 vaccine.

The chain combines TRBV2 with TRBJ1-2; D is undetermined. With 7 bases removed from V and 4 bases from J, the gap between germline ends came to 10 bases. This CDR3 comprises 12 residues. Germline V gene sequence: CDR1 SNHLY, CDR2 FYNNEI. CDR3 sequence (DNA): TGTGCCAGCAAAATGACGGTCTATGGCTACACCTTC. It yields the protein CASKMTVYGYTF.

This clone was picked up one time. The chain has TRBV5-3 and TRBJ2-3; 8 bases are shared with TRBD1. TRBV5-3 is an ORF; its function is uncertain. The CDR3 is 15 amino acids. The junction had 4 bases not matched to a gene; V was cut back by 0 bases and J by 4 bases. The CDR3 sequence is CARSLDGQGSDTQYF. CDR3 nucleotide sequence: TGTGCCAGAAGCTTGGACGGACAGGGTTCAGATACGCAGTATTTT.

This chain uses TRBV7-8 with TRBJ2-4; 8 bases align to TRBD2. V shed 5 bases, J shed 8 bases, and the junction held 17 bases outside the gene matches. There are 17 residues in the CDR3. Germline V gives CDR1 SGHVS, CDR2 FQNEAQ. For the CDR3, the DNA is TGTGCCAGCAGCCCGATCCTTGTTACGGGACTAGATGACATTCAGTACTTC. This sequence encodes CASSPILVTGLDDIQYF.

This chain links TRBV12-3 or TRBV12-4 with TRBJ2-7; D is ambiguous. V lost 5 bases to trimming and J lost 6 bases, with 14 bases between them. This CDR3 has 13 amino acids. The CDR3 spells CASSVGPPGEQYF. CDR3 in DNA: TGTGCCAGCAGTGTCGGACCGCCTGGCGAGCAGTACTTC.

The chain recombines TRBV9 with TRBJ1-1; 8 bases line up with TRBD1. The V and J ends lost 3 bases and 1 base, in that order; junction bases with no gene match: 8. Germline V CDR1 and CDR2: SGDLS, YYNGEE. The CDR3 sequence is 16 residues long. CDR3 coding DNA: TGTGCCAGCAGCGCCTACAGGGGGTTAAAGAACACTGAAGCTTTCTTT. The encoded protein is CASSAYRGLKNTEAFF.

CDR3 amino acids: CASSTASGSQETQYF. The DNA of the CDR3 is TGTGCCAGTAGTACGGCTAGCGGGAGCCAAGAGACCCAGTACTTC. V usage is TRBV19 and J usage is TRBJ2-5, with TRBD2 matching over 10 bases. Germline trimming cut 4 bases from V and 1 base from J; bases unmatched to any gene: 3. Germline V gene lookup returns CDR1 LNHDA and CDR2 SQIVND (reference sequence). This CDR3 has 15 residues.

CDR3 DNA sequence: TGTGCCAGCAGTTCCGGGACAGGGCGCAATTCACCCCTCCACTTT. Translated, it gives CASSSGTGRNSPLHF. This rearrangement joins TRBV2 to TRBJ1-6; 9 positions match TRBD1. After removal of 5 bases from V and 7 bases from J, the junction contained 6 bases not matched to a gene. This CDR3 has 15 residues. CDR1 is SNHLY and CDR2 is FYNNEI in the germline V gene.

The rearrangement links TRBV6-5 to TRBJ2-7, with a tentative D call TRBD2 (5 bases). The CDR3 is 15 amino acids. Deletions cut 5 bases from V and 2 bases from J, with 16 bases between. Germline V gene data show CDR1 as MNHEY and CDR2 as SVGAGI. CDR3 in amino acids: CASSQTSGIAYEQYF. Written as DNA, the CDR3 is TGTGCCAGCAGTCAAACATCCGGGATAGCCTACGAGCAGTACTTC.

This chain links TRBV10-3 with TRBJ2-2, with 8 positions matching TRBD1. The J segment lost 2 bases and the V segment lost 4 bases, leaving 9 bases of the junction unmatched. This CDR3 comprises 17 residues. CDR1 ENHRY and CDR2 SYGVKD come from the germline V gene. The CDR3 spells CAISGRVQGGNTGELFF. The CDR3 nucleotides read TGTGCCATCAGTGGACGGGTACAGGGGGGAAACACCGGGGAGCTGTTTTTT.

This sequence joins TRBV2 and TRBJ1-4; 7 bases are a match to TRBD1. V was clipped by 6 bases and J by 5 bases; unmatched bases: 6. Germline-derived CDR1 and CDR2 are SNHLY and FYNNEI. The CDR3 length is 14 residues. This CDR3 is CASRAGTENEKLFF. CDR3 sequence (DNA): TGTGCCAGCAGGGCCGGGACAGAGAATGAAAAACTGTTTTTT.

The CDR3 reads CATSRGGPNYGYTF. DNA for the CDR3: TGTGCCACCAGCAGGGGGGGCCCTAACTATGGCTACACCTTC. The chain joins TRBV15 to TRBJ1-2, with a possible D match to TRBD1 (6 bases). The V end lost 3 bases, the J end lost 0 bases, and 8 bases lay between the germline ends. The CDR3 sequence is 14 residues long. The germline V gene encodes CDR1 LNHNV and CDR2 YYDKDF (reference sequence).